Listed below are T cell receptor beta chains from one sample, sequenced in a study of a mutant IDH1 vaccine in newly diagnosed glioma. Only in-frame clones appear in the TCRdb table, and some are missing; sequencing was by immunoSEQ multiplex PCR. Found here are tens of thousands of clones, just over 85% of them singletons; the top ten hold 2.5% to 3.5%. Source: PBMCs, taken from a glioma patient treated with radiotherapy, temozolomide or both. The receptors stem from a young man with glioma. The CDR3 runs from the conserved cysteine through the conserved F or W. D genes are given only for firm matches. Expanded clones are given a class, and other clones once, few, many or no size at all.

size	D	V	J	DNA	CDR3
NA	TRBD2	TRBV10-1	TRBJ2-1	TGCGCCAGCAGTGAGACTAGCGGGGGCTACAATGAGCAGTTCTTC	CASSETSGGYNEQFF
NA	NA	TRBV28	TRBJ2-1	TGTGCCAGCAGTTTAATCCACAATGAGCAGTTCTTC	CASSLIHNEQFF
NA	NA	TRBV7-6	TRBJ1-6	TGTGCCAGCAGTCGAGCCGGGACGGGGAATTCACCCCTCCACTTT	CASSRAGTGNSPLHF
NA	NA	TRBV30	TRBJ1-4	TGTGCCTGGAGTCCTCCGGACGAAAAACTGTTTTTT	CAWSPPDEKLFF
NA	NA	TRBV18	TRBJ1-1	TGTGCCAGCTCACCTTGGGCATCACAGAACACTGAAGCTTTCTTT	CASSPWASQNTEAFF
NA	NA	TRBV11-2	TRBJ2-1	TGTGCCAGCAGCTTGGGACCAGCAGTTGAGCAGTTCTTC	CASSLGPAVEQFF
NA	TRBD1	TRBV10-1	TRBJ1-2	TGCGCCAGCAGCCTGACAGGGATGGACTATGGCTACACCTTC	CASSLTGMDYGYTF
once	TRBD1	TRBV28	TRBJ2-7	TGTGCCAGCAGTCCCAGGGACAGGAGGAATGACGAGCAGTACTTC	CASSPRDRRNDEQYF
NA	NA	TRBV27	TRBJ1-1	TGTGCCAGCAGTTTACTAGGGGCCCCGAACACTGAAGCTTTCTTT	CASSLLGAPNTEAFF
NA	NA	TRBV18	TRBJ1-5	TGTGCCAGCTCACCATCCGGGAGCAATCAGCCCCAGCATTTT	CASSPSGSNQPQHF